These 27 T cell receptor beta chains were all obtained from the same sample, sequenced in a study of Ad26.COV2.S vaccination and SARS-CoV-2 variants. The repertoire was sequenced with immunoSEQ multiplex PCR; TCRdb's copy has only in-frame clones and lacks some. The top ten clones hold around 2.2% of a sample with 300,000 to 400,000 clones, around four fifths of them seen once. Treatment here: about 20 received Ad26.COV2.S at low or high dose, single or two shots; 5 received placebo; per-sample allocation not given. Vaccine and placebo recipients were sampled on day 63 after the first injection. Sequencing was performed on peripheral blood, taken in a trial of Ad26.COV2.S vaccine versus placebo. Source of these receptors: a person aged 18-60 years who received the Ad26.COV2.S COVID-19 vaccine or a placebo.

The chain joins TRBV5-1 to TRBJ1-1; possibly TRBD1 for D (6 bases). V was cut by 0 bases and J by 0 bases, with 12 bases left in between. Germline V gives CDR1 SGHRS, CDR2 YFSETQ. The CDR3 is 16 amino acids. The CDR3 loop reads CASSLAETGLNTEAFF. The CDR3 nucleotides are TGCGCCAGCAGCTTGGCCGAGACAGGCCTGAACACTGAAGCTTTCTTT.

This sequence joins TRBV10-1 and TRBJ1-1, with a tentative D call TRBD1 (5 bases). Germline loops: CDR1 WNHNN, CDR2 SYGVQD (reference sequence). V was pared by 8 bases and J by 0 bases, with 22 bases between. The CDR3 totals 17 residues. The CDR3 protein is CASPLVGGQGMNTEAFF. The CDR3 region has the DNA TGCGCCAGCCCCTTAGTAGGCGGACAAGGTATGAACACTGAAGCTTTCTTT.

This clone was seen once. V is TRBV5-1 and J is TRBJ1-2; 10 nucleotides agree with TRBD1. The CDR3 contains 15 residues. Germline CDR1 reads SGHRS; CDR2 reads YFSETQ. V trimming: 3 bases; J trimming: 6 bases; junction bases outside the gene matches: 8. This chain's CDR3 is CASSSRTGGTDGYTF. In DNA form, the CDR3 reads TGCGCCAGCAGCTCCCGGACAGGGGGTACCGATGGCTACACCTTC.

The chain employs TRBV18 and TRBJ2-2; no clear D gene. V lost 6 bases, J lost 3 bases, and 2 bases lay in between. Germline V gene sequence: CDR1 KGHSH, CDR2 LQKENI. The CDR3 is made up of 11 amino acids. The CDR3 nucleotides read TGTGCCAGCTCGTACACCGGGGAGCTGTTTTTT. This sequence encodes CASSYTGELFF.

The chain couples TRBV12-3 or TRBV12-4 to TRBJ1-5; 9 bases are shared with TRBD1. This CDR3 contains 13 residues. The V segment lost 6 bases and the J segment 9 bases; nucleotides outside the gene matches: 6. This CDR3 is CASRRTGVRPQHF. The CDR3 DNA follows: TGTGCCAGCAGAAGGACAGGGGTGCGGCCCCAGCATTTT.

CDR3 in DNA: TGTGCCAGCAGTGATGATAGGGCCGACTCTGGGGCCAACGTCCTGACTTTC. As protein: CASSDDRADSGANVLTF. The chain is built from TRBV2 and TRBJ2-6; D not resolved. The V and J ends lost 3 bases and 0 bases respectively, with 12 bases between them. Germline V gene sequence: CDR1 SNHLY, CDR2 FYNNEI. The CDR3 has 17 residues.

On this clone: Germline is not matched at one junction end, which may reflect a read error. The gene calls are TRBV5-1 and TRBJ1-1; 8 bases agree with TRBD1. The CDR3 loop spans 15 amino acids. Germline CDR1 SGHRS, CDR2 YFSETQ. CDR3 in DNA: TGCGCCAGCAGCTTGGCCCAGGGGGCGAACGCTGAAGCTTTCTTT. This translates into CASSLAQGANAEAFF. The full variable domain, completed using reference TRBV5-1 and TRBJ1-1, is KAGVTQTPRYLIKTRGQQVTLSCSPISGHRSVSWYQQTPGQGLQFLFEYFSETQRNKGNFPGRFSGRQFSNSRSEMNVSTLELGDSALYLCASSLAQGANAEAFFGQGTRLTVV.

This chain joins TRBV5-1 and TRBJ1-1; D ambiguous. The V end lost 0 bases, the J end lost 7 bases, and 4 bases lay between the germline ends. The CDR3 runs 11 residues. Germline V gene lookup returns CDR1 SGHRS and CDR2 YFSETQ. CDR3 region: CASSLEGEAFF. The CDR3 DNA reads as TGCGCCAGCAGCTTGGAAGGTGAAGCTTTCTTT.

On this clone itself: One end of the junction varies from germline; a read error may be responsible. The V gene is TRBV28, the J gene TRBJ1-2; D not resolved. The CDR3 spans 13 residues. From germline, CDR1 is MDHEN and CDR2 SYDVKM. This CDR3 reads CASTLRGRDGYTF. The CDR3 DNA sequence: TGTGCCAGCACTTTAAGAGGGCGGGATGGCTACACCTTC.

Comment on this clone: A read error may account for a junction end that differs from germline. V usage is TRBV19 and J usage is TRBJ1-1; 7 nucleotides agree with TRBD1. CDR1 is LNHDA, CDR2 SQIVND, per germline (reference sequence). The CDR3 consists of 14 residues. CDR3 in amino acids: CASIIGGATTEAFF. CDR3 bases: TGTGCCAGTATTATAGGGGGCGCGACCACTGAAGCTTTCTTT.

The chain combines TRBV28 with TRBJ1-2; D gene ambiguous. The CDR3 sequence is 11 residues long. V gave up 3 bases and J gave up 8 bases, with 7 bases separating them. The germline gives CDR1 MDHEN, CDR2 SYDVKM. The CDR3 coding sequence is TGTGCCAGCAGTTTCCTCCGGGGCTACACCTTC. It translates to CASSFLRGYTF.

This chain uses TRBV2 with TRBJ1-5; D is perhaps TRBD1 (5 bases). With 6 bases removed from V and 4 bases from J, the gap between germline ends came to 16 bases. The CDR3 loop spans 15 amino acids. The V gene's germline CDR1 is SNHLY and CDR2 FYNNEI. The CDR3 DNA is TGTGCCAGCAGCGACACCCGGACATATAATCAGCCCCAGCATTTT. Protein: CASSDTRTYNQPQHF.

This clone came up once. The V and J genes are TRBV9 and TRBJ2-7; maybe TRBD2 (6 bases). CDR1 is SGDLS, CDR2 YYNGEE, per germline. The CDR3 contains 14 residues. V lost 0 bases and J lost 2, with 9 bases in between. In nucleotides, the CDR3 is TGTGCCAGCAGCGTAGGGGCGGGGACCTACGAGCAGTACTTC. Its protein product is CASSVGAGTYEQYF.

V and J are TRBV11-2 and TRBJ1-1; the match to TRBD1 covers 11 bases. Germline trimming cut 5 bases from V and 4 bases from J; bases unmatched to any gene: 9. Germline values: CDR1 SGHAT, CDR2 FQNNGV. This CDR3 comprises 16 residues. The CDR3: CASSPRTGGPSTEAFF. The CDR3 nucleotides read TGTGCCAGCAGCCCGCGGACAGGGGGCCCCAGCACTGAAGCTTTCTTT.

The CDR3 bases are TGTGCCAGCAGCCTAGGACAGGCTTTAGCCTACGAGCAGTACTTC. Its translation is CASSLGQALAYEQYF. The V gene is TRBV5-5, the J gene TRBJ2-7; 7 nucleotides agree with TRBD1. CDR3 length: 15 amino acids. Germline V gene lookup returns CDR1 SGHKS and CDR2 YYEKEE (reference sequence). V lost 4 bases to trimming and J lost 2 bases; unmatched junction nucleotides: 9.

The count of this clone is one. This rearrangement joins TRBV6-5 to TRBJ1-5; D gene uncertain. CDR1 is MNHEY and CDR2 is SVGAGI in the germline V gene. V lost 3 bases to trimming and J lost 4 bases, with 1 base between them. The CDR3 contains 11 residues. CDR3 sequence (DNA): TGTGCCAGCAGTTATAATCAGCCCCAGCATTTT. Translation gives CASSYNQPQHF.

The CDR3 DNA sequence: TGTGCCAGCAGTCGGGAGCGGAACACCATATATTTT. Translating it yields CASSRERNTIYF. The rearrangement joins TRBV2 to TRBJ1-3; D is uncertain. The CDR3 spans 12 residues. V was clipped by 5 bases and J by 7 bases, with 9 bases between them. Germline CDR1 SNHLY, CDR2 FYNNEI.

In DNA, the CDR3 is TGTGCCAGCAGCCCCCTGCCTAGCACAGATACGCAGTATTTT. This codes for CASSPLPSTDTQYF. The rearrangement joins TRBV9 to TRBJ2-3; D gene unclear. The ends were cut back, 4 bases at V and 0 bases at J, with 9 bases in the middle. Germline CDR1 and CDR2: SGDLS and YYNGEE. The CDR3 is made up of 14 amino acids.

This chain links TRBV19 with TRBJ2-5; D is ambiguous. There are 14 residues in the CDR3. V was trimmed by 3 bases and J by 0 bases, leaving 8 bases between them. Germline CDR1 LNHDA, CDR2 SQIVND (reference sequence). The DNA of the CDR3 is TGTGCCAGTAGTATTATTGGGTACCAAGAGACCCAGTACTTC. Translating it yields CASSIIGYQETQYF.

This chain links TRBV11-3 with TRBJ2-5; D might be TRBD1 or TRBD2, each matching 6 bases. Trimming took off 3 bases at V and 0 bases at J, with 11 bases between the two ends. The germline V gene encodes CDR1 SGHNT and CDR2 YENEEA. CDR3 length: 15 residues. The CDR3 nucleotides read TGTGCCAGCAGCTTGGGGGGCGGGTACCAAGAGACCCAGTACTTC. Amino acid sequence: CASSLGGGYQETQYF. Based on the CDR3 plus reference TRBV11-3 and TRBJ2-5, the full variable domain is EAGVVQSPRYKIIEKKQPVAFWCNPISGHNTLYWYLQNLGQGPELLIRYENEEAVDDSQLPKDRFSAERLKGVDSTLKIQPAELGDSAVYLCASSLGGGYQETQYFGPGTRLLVL.

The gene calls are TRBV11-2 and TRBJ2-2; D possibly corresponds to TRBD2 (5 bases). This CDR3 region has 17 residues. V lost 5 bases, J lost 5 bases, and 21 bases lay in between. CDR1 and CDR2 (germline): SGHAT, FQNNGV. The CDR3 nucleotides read TGTGCCAGCAGCCCCTCCTTAGAGGGAGTGTATACCGGGGAGCTGTTTTTT. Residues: CASSPSLEGVYTGELFF.

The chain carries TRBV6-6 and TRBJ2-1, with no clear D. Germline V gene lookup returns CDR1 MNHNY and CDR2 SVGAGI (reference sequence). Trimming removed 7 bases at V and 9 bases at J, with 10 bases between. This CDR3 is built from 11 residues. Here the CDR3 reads CASTRAGEQFF. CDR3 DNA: TGTGCCAGCACACGAGCTGGTGAGCAGTTCTTC.

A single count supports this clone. The CDR3 DNA sequence: TGTGCCAGTAGTCCCGGCGGGGGGGTCTACAATGAGCAGTTCTTC. Residues: CASSPGGGVYNEQFF. The chain carries TRBV19 and TRBJ2-1; 9 bases match TRBD2. V dropped 5 bases and J dropped 3; count of bases not matched to a gene: 5. Germline values: CDR1 LNHDA, CDR2 SQIVND (reference sequence). The CDR3 covers 15 residues.

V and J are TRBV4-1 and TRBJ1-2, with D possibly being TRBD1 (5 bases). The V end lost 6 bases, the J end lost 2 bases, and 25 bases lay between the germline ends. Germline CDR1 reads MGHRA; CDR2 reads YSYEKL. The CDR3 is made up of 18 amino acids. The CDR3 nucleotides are TGCGCCAGCAGTTCCTCTCCCACGGGGGTGAGACGGAACTATGGCTACACCTTC. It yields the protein CASSSSPTGVRRNYGYTF.

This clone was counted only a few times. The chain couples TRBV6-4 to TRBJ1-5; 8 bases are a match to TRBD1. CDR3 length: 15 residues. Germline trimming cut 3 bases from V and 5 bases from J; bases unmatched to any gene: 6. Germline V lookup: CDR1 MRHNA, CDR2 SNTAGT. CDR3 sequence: CASSEGTGGDQPQHF. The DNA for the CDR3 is TGTGCCAGCAGTGAAGGGACAGGAGGGGATCAGCCCCAGCATTTT.

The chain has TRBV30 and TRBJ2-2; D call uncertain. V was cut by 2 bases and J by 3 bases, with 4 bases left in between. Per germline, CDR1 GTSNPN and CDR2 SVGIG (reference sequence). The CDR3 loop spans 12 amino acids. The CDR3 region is CAWSHYTGELFF. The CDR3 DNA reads TGTGCCTGGAGTCACTACACCGGGGAGCTGTTTTTT.

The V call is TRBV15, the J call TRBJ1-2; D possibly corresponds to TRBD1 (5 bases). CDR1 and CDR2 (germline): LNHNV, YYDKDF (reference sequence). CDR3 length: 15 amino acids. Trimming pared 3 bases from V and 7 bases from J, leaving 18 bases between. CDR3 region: CATSRGGESLSGYTF. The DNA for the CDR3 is TGTGCCACCAGCAGGGGAGGGGAAAGCTTGAGTGGCTACACCTTC. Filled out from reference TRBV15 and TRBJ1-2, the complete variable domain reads DAMVIQNPRYQVTQFGKPVTLSCSQTLNHNVMYWYQQKSSQAPKLLFHYYDKDFNNEADTPDNFQSRRPNTSFCFLDIRSPGLGDTAMYLCATSRGGESLSGYTFGSGTRLTVV.